This TCR beta chain was observed in a study of T cell changes during pregnancy in multiple sclerosis. The table lists this clone with a count of one. The data were produced by immunoSEQ multiplex PCR, yet TCRdb's version contains in-frame clones alone and is incomplete. The sample consists of more than 80,000 clones, about 89% of them appearing once. Germline values: CDR1 MNHEY, CDR2 SMNVEV (reference sequence). The CDR3 runs to 15 residues. Trimming cost V 5 bases and J 4 bases, with 15 bases left between them. The rearrangement joins TRBV27 to TRBJ2-1; perhaps TRBD1 as D (5 bases). Sample: peripheral blood, taken before pregnancy. The receptor's source is a female donor with multiple sclerosis, enrolled in a pregnancy study. CDR3 coding DNA: TGTGCCAGCAGTGATCAGGGTTTTCCGTACAATGAGCAGTTCTTC. It yields the protein CASSDQGFPYNEQFF.